Listed below are T cell receptor beta chains from one sample, sequenced in a study of low-dose radiotherapy and immunotherapy resistance in tumors. TCRdb reprocessed the reads via MiXCR and lists one record per CDR3 protein. Of under 40,000 distinct CDR3 sequences listed, about half are singletons. Sample: PBMCs, taken after low-dose radiotherapy plus immunotherapy. The receptors come from a male donor with gallbladder cancer. Both conserved end residues are part of each CDR3. The D gene is left open where the match is weak. Only part of the rows carry a size: once, few, many, or a class if the clone is expanded.

TRBD2,TRBV7-8,TRBJ2-1,NA,TGTGCCAGCAGCTTAGAAGGACTAGCGTCCTACAATGAGCAGTTCTTC,CASSLEGLASYNEQFF
NA,TRBV29-1,TRBJ2-1,NA,TGCAGCGTTGGACAATCACGATTTGATGAGCAGTTCTTC,CSVGQSRFDEQFF
TRBD2,TRBV18,TRBJ2-3,once,TGTGCCAGCTCACCACCGATCCGCGGGAGCACTAGCACAGATACGCAGTATTTT,CASSPPIRGSTSTDTQYF
NA,TRBV5-1,TRBJ2-1,NA,TGCGCCAGCAGCTTGGTGGGGGCCAGCTCCTACAATGAGCAGTTCTTC,CASSLVGASSYNEQFF
TRBD2,TRBV20-1,TRBJ2-1,NA,TGCAGTGTCCGACAGACTAGCGGAGGGTTGTTCTTC,CSVRQTSGGLFF
NA,TRBV19,TRBJ1-2,NA,TGTGCCAGTAGTATAGGGGCTAACTATGGCTACACCTTC,CASSIGANYGYTF
NA,TRBV24-1,TRBJ1-2,NA,TGTGCCACCCATCCCACTAACTATGGCTACACCTTC,CATHPTNYGYTF
NA,TRBV5-6,TRBJ2-7,once,TGTGCCAGCAGCTTGGTAACCCGAAGGAACGAGCAGTACTTC,CASSLVTRRNEQYF
NA,TRBV20-1,TRBJ2-5,NA,TGCAGTGCTAATGGGAGGTCGGTGGAGACCCAGTACTTC,CSANGRSVETQYF
TRBD2,TRBV28,TRBJ2-5,NA,TGTGCCAGCAGTTTGGGGACCAGCGGGGTCCAAGAGACCCAGTACTTC,CASSLGTSGVQETQYF
NA,TRBV28,TRBJ2-2,NA,TGTGCCAGCAGTCCGAGACTTTACACCGGGGAGCTGTTTTTT,CASSPRLYTGELFF
TRBD1,TRBV10-1,TRBJ1-1,many,TGCGCCAGCAGTGGGGCCCGGGACAGGGAGGCTTTCTTT,CASSGARDREAFF
TRBD1,TRBV28,TRBJ2-3,NA,TGTGCCAGCAACCGGGACAGCCGCACAGATACGCAGTATTTT,CASNRDSRTDTQYF
TRBD1,TRBV5-1,TRBJ2-7,NA,TGCGCCAGCAGCAAAGGACAGGGCGCCCACTACGAGCAGTACTTC,CASSKGQGAHYEQYF
TRBD1,TRBV6-1,TRBJ1-5,medium-sized,TGTGCCAGCAGTGATGGACAGGGTGGGAATCAGCCCCAGCATTTT,CASSDGQGGNQPQHF
NA,TRBV28,TRBJ2-7,NA,TGTGCCAGCTCGGGCACCCCTCCCTACGAGCAGTACTTC,CASSGTPPYEQYF
NA,TRBV3-1,TRBJ2-6,few,TGTGCCAGCAGCCAAGAGGGGCGCTCTGGGGCCAACGTCCTGACTTTC,CASSQEGRSGANVLTF
NA,TRBV20-1,TRBJ1-1,many,TGCAGTGCTCTATCCCGGGACCCCATTGGCACTGAAGCTTTCTTT,CSALSRDPIGTEAFF
NA,TRBV5-4,TRBJ2-6,NA,TGTGCCAGCAGCTTGGGCGTGAGCAATCGGGGGAGAGGTGGGGCCAACGTCCTGACTTTC,CASSLGVSNRGRGGANVLTF
NA,TRBV6-6,TRBJ2-2,medium-sized,TGTGCCAGCAGAAAGGGGGGGAACACCGGGGAGCTGTTTTTT,CASRKGGNTGELFF
TRBD1,TRBV28,TRBJ2-1,NA,TGTGCCAGCAGTGCTACCGGACAGGGGTACAATGAGCAGTTCTTC,CASSATGQGYNEQFF
TRBD1,TRBV19,TRBJ2-5,NA,TGTGCCAGTAGGGACAGGGGGCGAGGAGAGACCCAGTACTTC,CASRDRGRGETQYF
NA,TRBV6-5,TRBJ2-1,NA,TGTGCCAGCAGTGAGGGAAACTTGCGGGCGTACAATGAGCAGTTCTTC,CASSEGNLRAYNEQFF
TRBD2,TRBV12-5,TRBJ2-1,NA,TGTGCTAGTGGTTTGGGTTCCGCGGGGGGGCAGGAGCAGTTCTTC,CASGLGSAGGQEQFF
NA,TRBV11-2,TRBJ2-4,many,TGTGCCAGCAGCTTAACAGACCTAATTCAGTACTTC,CASSLTDLIQYF
TRBD1,TRBV7-9,TRBJ2-2,many,TGTGCCAGCAAAGAGAGGTTCACAGGGGTGAAGTGGAACACCGGGGAGCTGTTTTTT,CASKERFTGVKWNTGELFF
NA,TRBV27,TRBJ1-2,NA,TGTGCCAGCAGACAAAGCGGGGATCAACTTGGCTACACCTTC,CASRQSGDQLGYTF
NA,TRBV3-1,TRBJ1-4,many,TGTGCCAGCAGCCAAGAATTCGGGCAGAGTGAAAAACTGTTTTTT,CASSQEFGQSEKLFF
TRBD2,TRBV6-2/TRBV6-3,TRBJ2-3,medium-sized,TGTGCCAGCAGTACCCAAGGTAGCGGGGGATCCACCTCCACAGATACGCAGTATTTT,CASSTQGSGGSTSTDTQYF
TRBD2,TRBV20-1,TRBJ2-7,few,TGCAGTGCTAGACCGGGACTAGCGGGGGAGACCTACGAGCAGTACTTC,CSARPGLAGETYEQYF
NA,TRBV6-5,TRBJ2-3,NA,TGTGCCAGCAGTTCTCGCTCGGGAACCCGTGCTAGCACAGATACGCAGTATTTT,CASSSRSGTRASTDTQYF
NA,TRBV19,TRBJ2-3,many,TGTGCCAGTAGTTACAGCCGCACAGATACGCAGTATTTT,CASSYSRTDTQYF
TRBD2,TRBV5-4,TRBJ2-3,many,TGTGCCAGCAGCTTGGTCCTAGCGGGAGGGTATTTT,CASSLVLAGGYF
TRBD2,TRBV7-2,TRBJ2-7,NA,TGTGCCAGCAGCTCTGTAGCGGGGATATACGAGCAGTACTTC,CASSSVAGIYEQYF
TRBD1,TRBV2,TRBJ2-7,NA,TGTGCCAGCAGTCGAGACAGGGGAGACTACGAGCAGTACTTC,CASSRDRGDYEQYF
NA,TRBV9,TRBJ2-5,NA,TGTGCCAGCAGCGTAGCTCGGGACCAAGAGACCCAGTACTTC,CASSVARDQETQYF
TRBD1,TRBV5-3,TRBJ2-2,NA,TGCGCCAGCAGCCCGGGACAGGGGGGTGCGCAAAACACCGGGGAGCTGTTTTTT,CASSPGQGGAQNTGELFF
TRBD1,TRBV25-1,TRBJ2-2,many,TGTGCCAGCAGTGCAGGGGGCGGGAACACCGGGGAGCTGTTTTTT,CASSAGGGNTGELFF
NA,TRBV12-3/TRBV12-4,TRBJ1-6,many,TGTGCCAGCAAGAAGGAACCCCATTCACCCCTCCACTTT,CASKKEPHSPLHF
TRBD1,TRBV10-2,TRBJ2-2,NA,TGCGCCAGCAGTTTCCCCGGGACAGCGGAGGTCGGGGAGCTGTTTTTT,CASSFPGTAEVGELFF
NA,TRBV12-3/TRBV12-4,TRBJ1-1,many,TGTGCCAGCAGTTTAATCGGGGCGGCCACTGAAGCTTTCTTT,CASSLIGAATEAFF
NA,TRBV6-2/TRBV6-3,TRBJ2-7,few,TGTGCCAGCAGTGAGGGGCTCGGGGCGCAGTACTTC,CASSEGLGAQYF
NA,TRBV6-5,TRBJ2-4,NA,TGTGCCAGCAGCAGGGACCTAAACATTCAGTACTTC,CASSRDLNIQYF
NA,TRBV20-1,TRBJ2-2,NA,TGCAGTGCTAGAGATTCTCTGAGGACCGGGGAGCTGTTTTTT,CSARDSLRTGELFF
NA,TRBV10-2,TRBJ1-6,many,TGCGCCAGCAGTGAGATTCACTCAGTAGCCGGTAATTCACCCCTCCACTTT,CASSEIHSVAGNSPLHF
NA,TRBV6-5,TRBJ2-7,NA,TGTGCCAGCAGCCCCGGGAGAGAGCAGTACTTC,CASSPGREQYF
NA,TRBV2,TRBJ2-1,NA,TGTGCCAGCAGTGACCTCCCCTCTCCCAGGGGTGAGCAGTTCTTC,CASSDLPSPRGEQFF
NA,TRBV5-1,TRBJ2-1,medium-sized,TGCGCCAGCAGGCAGACCCCGGAAAATGAGCAGTTCTTC,CASRQTPENEQFF
NA,TRBV28,TRBJ1-1,few,TGTGCCAGCAGTTTGCAGGCGAACACTGAAGCTTTCTTT,CASSLQANTEAFF
NA,TRBV6-2/TRBV6-3,TRBJ1-1,medium-sized,TGTGCCAGCAGCTTTCGGGGGCGGGGGGGGACTGAAGCTTTCTTT,CASSFRGRGGTEAFF
TRBD1,TRBV6-6,TRBJ1-2,NA,TGTGCCAGCAGTTTACGAGCCGGGACAGGGGACAATGGCTACACCTTC,CASSLRAGTGDNGYTF
TRBD1,TRBV7-3,TRBJ1-2,NA,TGTGCCAGCAGCTTAATGCCGGGACAGGGGTTTAACTATGGCTACACCTTC,CASSLMPGQGFNYGYTF
TRBD1,TRBV23-1,TRBJ1-5,NA,TGCGCCAGCAGTCAATCAGGGGACAGAGATAGCAATCAGCCCCAGCATTTT,CASSQSGDRDSNQPQHF
TRBD1,TRBV12-3/TRBV12-4,TRBJ2-5,many,TGTGCCAGCAGTCCCTCGACAGGGGGCGTGGAGACCCAGTACTTC,CASSPSTGGVETQYF
NA,TRBV5-6,TRBJ2-7,NA,TGTGCCAGCAGCCCAATAAGGACGGTGACCTACGAGCAGTACTTC,CASSPIRTVTYEQYF
NA,TRBV7-6,TRBJ2-7,NA,TGTGCCAGCAGCCCCAGGGGGAGGTACGAGCAGTACTTC,CASSPRGRYEQYF
NA,TRBV7-2,TRBJ1-2,many,TGTGCCAGCAGCTTGGACCGTGTTGGCTACACCTTC,CASSLDRVGYTF
TRBD2,TRBV10-2,TRBJ2-7,NA,TGCGCCAGCAGGGGACTAGCGGGAGAAGGGGGCTACGAGCAGTACTTC,CASRGLAGEGGYEQYF
TRBD2,TRBV29-1,TRBJ2-3,NA,TGCAGCATCCTAGCGGGAGGCACAGATACGCAGTATTTT,CSILAGGTDTQYF
NA,TRBV28,TRBJ2-1,medium-sized,TGTGCCAGCACCCTTCGGCCGACGGTCGATGAGCAGTTCTTC,CASTLRPTVDEQFF